This TCR beta chain was observed in a study of T cell repertoires in cytomegalovirus infection. Study summary: Signatures in public TCR beta sequences pointed to both CMV infection and matching HLA type.

TCRdb called the reads again in MiXCR, with one record for every CDR3 protein. The table shows about 700,000 distinct CDR3 sequences, with roughly 30% occurring only once. Comment on this clonotype: What it binds is not known.

The germline CDR1 and CDR2 sequences are SGHTA and FQGNSA. Germline trimming cut 1 base from V and 4 bases from J; bases unmatched to any gene: 4. The CDR3 loop spans 15 amino acids. Study observations and caveats: HLA-C-restricted CMV-specific TCR beta clonotypes were dominant in the ex vivo response.

The chain uses TRBV7-2 and TRBJ2-7; 10 bases match TRBD2. The sequence derives from a human donor in good health (CMV status not recorded). Some clones in this sample may be carry-over from other donors' samples. The sample here was cultured PBMCs, taken from culture after CMV antigen stimulation. The CDR3 DNA is TGTGCCAGCAGCTTAGGTGCTAGCGGGAGATACGAGCAGTACTTC. Translating gives CASSLGASGRYEQYF.